There are many counts of the clone carrying this T cell receptor beta chain. This specimen belongs to a study of T cells in Graves' hyperthyroidism and ophthalmopathy. RNA transcripts gave rise to amplified TCR beta CDR3 regions. Researchers ran a first-round RT-PCR on the TCR CDR3 using the HTBI primer set. TCRdb re-analysed the multiplex PCR reads in MiXCR, keeping a single row per CDR3 protein. The data show 250,000 or so distinct CDR3 sequences, with about 16% seen just once and 30% to 35% held by the top ten. The V segment lost 5 bases and the J segment 6 bases; nucleotides outside the gene matches: 3. Germline CDR1 SGHVS, CDR2 FQNEAQ. This CDR3 is built from 13 residues.

Sequenced: blood. The receptor was derived from a woman in her fifties or sixties with Graves' hyperthyroidism that later progressed to Graves' ophthalmopathy. The chain carries TRBV7-8 and TRBJ2-2; 7 nucleotides line up with TRBD1. CDR3 loop: CASSTGVAGELFF. CDR3 bases: TGTGCCAGCAGCACAGGGGTGGCCGGGGAGCTGTTTTTT.